The clone carrying this T cell receptor (beta chain) came up a few times. Via MiXCR, TCRdb re-called the 5' RACE reads, giving one row per CDR3 protein. The table records 70,000 to 90,000 distinct CDR3 sequences, 12% of them present only once. The data derive from a study of early T cells in non-severe SARS-CoV-2 infection. Germline loops: CDR1 MNHEY, CDR2 SVGAGI. The CDR3 covers 15 residues. Germline trimming cut 0 bases from V and 11 bases from J; bases unmatched to any gene: 7. This receptor was obtained from an adult who was a healthcare worker with PCR-confirmed SARS-CoV-2 infection or an uninfected control (not recorded which). Sequencing used whole blood. This chain connects TRBV6-5 to TRBJ2-1, with 10 bases lining up with TRBD2. The CDR3 is CASSYSRTSGAKQFF. CDR3 bases: TGTGCCAGCAGTTACTCGAGGACTAGCGGAGCTAAGCAGTTCTTC.